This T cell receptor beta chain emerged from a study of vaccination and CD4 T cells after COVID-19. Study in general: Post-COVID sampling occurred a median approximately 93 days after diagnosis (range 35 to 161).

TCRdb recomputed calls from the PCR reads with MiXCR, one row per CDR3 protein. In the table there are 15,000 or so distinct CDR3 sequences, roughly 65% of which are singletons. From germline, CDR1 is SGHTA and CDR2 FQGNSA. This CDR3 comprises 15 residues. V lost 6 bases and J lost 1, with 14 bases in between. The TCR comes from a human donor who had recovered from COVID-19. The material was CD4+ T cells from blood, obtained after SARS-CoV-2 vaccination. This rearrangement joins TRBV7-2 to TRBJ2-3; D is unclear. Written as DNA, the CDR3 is TGTGCCAGCAGTCGCGCGTCCGGTGGCACAGATACGCAGTATTTT. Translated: CASSRASGGTDTQYF.